The source of this TCR beta chain is a study of long-term antiretroviral therapy in people with HIV. General study results and limits: Clonal populations expanded prior to ART predominated within the repertoire at all time points.

Version v3.0 of the immunoSEQ assay ran at survey level. Sequencing set out to capture about 40,000-50,000 T-cell genomes per sample. The repertoire was sequenced with immunoSEQ multiplex PCR; TCRdb's copy has only in-frame clones and lacks some. This table has 36,000 or so clones, over 75% appearing once. This CDR3 is built from 14 residues. V lost 4 bases to trimming and J lost 5 bases, with 14 bases between them. Per the germline V gene, CDR1 is MNHEY and CDR2 is SMNVEV (reference sequence). Note on this clone: Its antigen is not known.

Sequenced here: unsorted PBMCs, sampled 0.6 years after starting antiretroviral therapy. The chain has TRBV27 and TRBJ1-2; D possibly corresponds to TRBD1 (6 bases). The receptor was derived from a young man with HIV. The CDR3, as DNA: TGTGCCAGCAGTTCTAAACAGGGAAGATATGGCTACACCTTC. Protein product: CASSSKQGRYGYTF.